One sample yielded the 31 T cell receptor beta chains listed below, sequenced in a study of blood T cell repertoires in COVID-19. Sequenced by immunoSEQ multiplex PCR; TCRdb stores in-frame clones only, minus some. Of some 220,000 clones in the sample, 80% were seen once. The source material was peripheral blood. These receptors originate from an older woman with acute or convalescent COVID-19.

This chain uses TRBV5-4 with TRBJ2-5, with D maybe TRBD1 (5 bases). V lost 1 base, J lost 5 bases, and 12 bases lay in between. This CDR3 comprises 14 residues. Looked up from germline, CDR1 is SGHNT and CDR2 is YYREEE (reference sequence). CDR3 sequence reads: CASSLNAGWETQYF. Written as DNA, the CDR3 is TGTGCCAGCAGCTTGAATGCAGGGTGGGAGACCCAGTACTTC.

V is TRBV19 and J is TRBJ2-7; the D gene is possibly TRBD1 (5 bases). The CDR3 is 15 amino acids. Trimming cost V 8 bases and J 2 bases, with 19 bases left between them. The germline CDR1 and CDR2 sequences are LNHDA and SQIVND (reference sequence). CDR3 loop: CASPSYSDSAYEQYF. The CDR3 DNA reads as TGTGCCAGTCCGTCGTATAGTGACAGCGCCTACGAGCAGTACTTC.

The rearrangement links TRBV3-1 (or the pseudogene TRBV3-2) to TRBJ2-7; no firm D call. This CDR3 has 14 amino acids. Germline loops: CDR1 LGHDT, CDR2 YNNKEL (reference sequence). V dropped 0 bases and J dropped 6 bases, with 12 bases sitting between them. CDR3 in amino acids: CASSQDPGSGEQYF. CDR3 DNA: TGTGCCAGCAGCCAAGATCCCGGGTCCGGCGAGCAGTACTTC.

Concerning this clone itself: Other DNA sequences in the sample encode the same CDR3. V gene TRBV7-2 combines with J gene TRBJ2-7; D gene uncertain. The germline V and J ends were trimmed by 1 base and 3 bases, with 7 bases remaining between them. This CDR3 comprises 13 residues. Germline CDR1 and CDR2: SGHTA and FQGNSA. CDR3 DNA: TGTGCCAGCAGCTTAGGACCTAGCTACGAGCAGTACGTC. It translates to CASSLGPSYEQYV.

V gene TRBV7-9 combines with J gene TRBJ2-3; 9 bases are shared with TRBD1. Germline V gene data show CDR1 as SEHNR and CDR2 as FQNEAQ (reference sequence). This CDR3 is built from 17 residues. V dropped 0 bases and J dropped 2; count of bases not matched to a gene: 6. The DNA for the CDR3 is TGTGCCAGCAGCTTAGCTTCCGGGACAGGGAACACAGATACGCAGTATTTT. Translating gives CASSLASGTGNTDTQYF.

The chain has TRBV12-5 and TRBJ2-1, with TRBD1 matching over 11 bases. The V and J ends lost 1 base and 4 bases, in that order; junction bases with no gene match: 9. Germline V gene lookup returns CDR1 LGHNT and CDR2 FRNRAP. CDR3 length equals 18 residues. The CDR3 nucleotides read TGTGCTAGTGGTTTGGACTACACCGGGACAGGGGGTTACAATGAGCAGTTCTTC. Protein sequence: CASGLDYTGTGGYNEQFF.

The rearrangement uses TRBV27 and TRBJ2-3; 10 positions agree with TRBD1. Germline loops: CDR1 MNHEY, CDR2 SMNVEV (reference sequence). The V segment lost 5 bases and the J segment 4 bases; nucleotides outside the gene matches: 6. This CDR3 is built from 15 residues. CDR3 nucleotide sequence: TGTGCCAGCAGTCCCAGACAGGGGGCCTCAGATACGCAGTATTTT. It translates to CASSPRQGASDTQYF.

The chain combines TRBV10-2 with TRBJ2-2; 7 bases match TRBD2. Germline V CDR1 and CDR2: WSHSY, SAAADI. The CDR3 extends over 13 amino acids. V dropped 7 bases and J dropped 7; count of bases not matched to a gene: 6. The CDR3: CASTGLVHGELFF. Written as DNA, the CDR3 is TGCGCCAGCACAGGACTAGTCCACGGGGAGCTGTTTTTT.

The chain combines TRBV7-6 with TRBJ2-5, with 9 bases that match TRBD2. The CDR3 length is 16 residues. The V gene end was trimmed by 10 bases and the J gene end by 0 bases; junction bases not matched to a gene: 12. Germline loops: CDR1 SGHVS, CDR2 FNYEAQ. The CDR3 sequence is CATAGGSSLYQETQYF. CDR3 bases: TGTGCCACCGCGGGGGGGTCCTCCTTGTACCAAGAGACCCAGTACTTC. The whole variable domain, filled in from reference TRBV7-6 and TRBJ2-5, reads GAGVSQSPRYKVTKRGQDVALRCDPISGHVSLYWYRQALGQGPEFLTYFNYEAQQDKSGLPNDRFSAERPEGSISTLTIQRTEQRDSAMYRCATAGGSSLYQETQYFGPGTRLLVL.

A few counts support this clone. The chain joins TRBV5-1 to TRBJ2-2; D may be TRBD2 (5 bases). This CDR3 has 16 residues. Trimming shortened V by 0 bases and J by 0 bases, and 9 bases separated the two germline ends. Germline CDR1 and CDR2: SGHRS and YFSETQ. CDR3: CASSLAAAANTGELFF. CDR3 sequence (DNA): TGCGCCAGCAGCTTGGCAGCGGCCGCGAACACCGGGGAGCTGTTTTTT. Based on the CDR3 plus reference TRBV5-1 and TRBJ2-2, the full variable domain is KAGVTQTPRYLIKTRGQQVTLSCSPISGHRSVSWYQQTPGQGLQFLFEYFSETQRNKGNFPGRFSGRQFSNSRSEMNVSTLELGDSALYLCASSLAAAANTGELFFGEGSRLTVL.

In this sample, this clone turned up once. The genes are TRBV4-1 and TRBJ2-5, with 7 bases fitting TRBD2. V gave up 0 bases and J gave up 5 bases; unmatched junction bases: 15. CDR3 length equals 18 residues. Germline assignment: CDR1 MGHRA and CDR2 YSYEKL. As DNA, the CDR3 is TGCGCCAGCAGCCAAGATTCTTTAAGGGCGGGGGAGATCGAGACCCAGTACTTC. Its protein is CASSQDSLRAGEIETQYF.

This clone was counted at least ten times. This chain uses TRBV3-1 (or the pseudogene TRBV3-2) with TRBJ2-5, with D possibly matching TRBD1 (6 bases). The V end lost 0 bases, the J end lost 2 bases, and 16 bases lay between the germline ends. The germline V gene has CDR1 LGHDT and CDR2 YNNKEL (reference sequence). CDR3 length equals 17 residues. The CDR3: CASSQDPPDRKQETQYF. The CDR3, as DNA: TGTGCCAGCAGCCAAGATCCCCCTGACAGGAAACAAGAGACCCAGTACTTC.

The chain joins TRBV7-2 to TRBJ2-7, with TRBD2 identical over 8 bases. The CDR3 is 15 amino acids. Germline V CDR1 and CDR2: SGHTA, FQGNSA. The trim removed 5 bases at V and 5 bases at J, leaving 11 bases unmatched. The CDR3 DNA follows: TGTGCCAGCAGCGCTCCTCAGCGGGGGTTCGACGAGCAGTACTTC. Translation gives CASSAPQRGFDEQYF.

This clone was counted between two and nine times. J is TRBJ1-1 and V is TRBV19; 9 bases agree with TRBD1. Germline assignment: CDR1 LNHDA and CDR2 SQIVND (reference sequence). Trimming took 4 bases from V and 1 from J; bases not matched to a gene: 4. The length of the CDR3 is 15 residues. CDR3 in DNA: TGTGCCAGTAGTAATGCGGGACAGGGGAACACTGAAGCTTTCTTT. This gives the protein CASSNAGQGNTEAFF.

The chain combines TRBV5-5 with TRBJ2-7; 10 bases are shared with TRBD1. With 6 bases clipped from V and 8 bases from J, the junction kept 17 bases outside the gene matches. This CDR3 has 16 amino acids. Germline loops: CDR1 SGHKS, CDR2 YYEKEE (reference sequence). CDR3 loop: CASTDMPGTGVYQQYF. CDR3 nucleotides: TGTGCCAGCACCGACATGCCCGGGACAGGGGTATACCAGCAGTACTTC.

J is TRBJ2-5 and V is TRBV7-2, with 12 bases matching TRBD2. Losses at the gene ends were 4 bases for V and 2 bases for J; bases not matched to a gene: 2. Germline V lookup: CDR1 SGHTA, CDR2 FQGNSA. The CDR3 sequence is 15 residues long. The CDR3 reads CASSSSGGAQETQYF. CDR3 nucleotide sequence: TGTGCCAGCAGCTCTAGCGGGGGGGCGCAAGAGACCCAGTACTTC.

The chain is built from TRBV2 and TRBJ1-2; D ambiguous. Trimming took off 4 bases at V and 5 bases at J, with 11 bases between the two ends. CDR3 length equals 13 residues. Per germline, CDR1 SNHLY and CDR2 FYNNEI. Here the CDR3 DNA reads TGTGCCAGCAGTGTTCAGGTCCGATATGGCTACACCTTC. Translating gives CASSVQVRYGYTF.

The chain links TRBV9 to TRBJ1-4; possible D gene TRBD1, 6 bases. Deletions cut 0 bases from V and 5 bases from J, with 11 bases between. Germline V lookup: CDR1 SGDLS, CDR2 YYNGEE. CDR3 length equals 15 residues. This CDR3 is CASSVGTRGNEKLFF. CDR3 in DNA: TGTGCCAGCAGCGTAGGTACCAGGGGAAATGAAAAACTGTTTTTT.

The V call is TRBV18, the J call TRBJ2-5; 10 positions agree with TRBD2. CDR1 and CDR2 from the germline V gene are KGHSH and LQKENI. The CDR3 contains 14 residues. The V gene end was trimmed by 4 bases and the J gene end by 5 bases; junction bases not matched to a gene: 4. The CDR3 here is CASSHTSGAETQYF. The CDR3 DNA reads TGTGCCAGCTCACACACTAGCGGGGCGGAGACCCAGTACTTC.

This chain uses TRBV5-1 with TRBJ2-2, with D hard to call. This CDR3 spans 14 amino acids. From germline, CDR1 is SGHRS and CDR2 YFSETQ. Trimming removed 5 bases from V and 5 bases from J, with 13 bases in between. The CDR3 region is CASRVTLNTGELFF. The CDR3 region has the DNA TGCGCCAGCAGGGTAACGCTAAATACCGGGGAGCTGTTTTTT.

In the case of this clone: In the same sample, other DNA sequences code for this CDR3. V usage is TRBV15 and J usage is TRBJ1-5; unclear D gene. There are 12 residues in the CDR3. Deletions cut 8 bases from V and 4 bases from J, with 9 bases between. Looked up from germline, CDR1 is LNHNV and CDR2 is YYDKDF (reference sequence). CDR3 amino acids: CATRGGNQPQHF. The DNA of the CDR3 is TGTGCCACCCGCGGTGGGAATCAGCCCCAGCATTTT. Full variable domain (remainder filled in from reference TRBV15 and TRBJ1-5): DAMVIQNPRYQVTQFGKPVTLSCSQTLNHNVMYWYQQKSSQAPKLLFHYYDKDFNNEADTPDNFQSRRPNTSFCFLDIRSPGLGDTAMYLCATRGGNQPQHFGDGTRLSIL.

The count of this clone is one. J is TRBJ2-3 and V is TRBV7-9, with D hard to call. This CDR3 has 12 residues. V shed 3 bases and J shed 3 bases, with 4 bases lying between them. Germline lookup yields CDR1 SEHNR and CDR2 FQNEAQ (reference sequence). CDR3 DNA: TGTGCCAGCAGCTTTAGTACAGATACGCAGTATTTT. This encodes CASSFSTDTQYF.

The chain joins TRBV12-2 to TRBJ2-2; no DNA check was done on the table's D call, TRBD2. TRBV12-2 is a documented pseudogene. CDR3 size: 20 residues. CDR3 amino acids: CASRLGGLWRRERVTGELFF. The CDR3 DNA reads TGTGCAAGTCGCTTAGGGGGTCTGTGGCGGCGGGAGCGTGTCACCGGGGAGCTGTTTTTT.

The rearrangement uses TRBV9 and TRBJ2-2; the D is unclear. V lost 0 bases and J lost 2, with 8 bases in between. CDR1 is SGDLS and CDR2 is YYNGEE in the germline V gene. The CDR3 consists of 15 residues. The CDR3 sequence: CASSVGSTNTGELFF. The CDR3 DNA sequence: TGTGCCAGCAGCGTAGGGAGTACTAACACCGGGGAGCTGTTTTTT.

The chain employs TRBV6-1 and TRBJ1-5; no definite D call. V lost 0 bases and J 0 bases, leaving 3 bases between the germline ends. This CDR3 has 14 residues. The germline V gene encodes CDR1 MNHNS and CDR2 SASEGT. CDR3 sequence: CASSEAYSNQPQHF. The CDR3 region has the DNA TGTGCCAGCAGTGAAGCTTATAGCAATCAGCCCCAGCATTTT.

The V gene is TRBV2, the J gene TRBJ2-3; the match to TRBD2 covers 10 bases. Germline values: CDR1 SNHLY, CDR2 FYNNEI. The CDR3 consists of 17 residues. The V segment lost 11 bases and the J segment 5 bases; nucleotides outside the gene matches: 19. The CDR3 is CASRGQGGLATLDTQYF. DNA for the CDR3: TGTGCCTCCAGGGGTCAGGGGGGACTAGCGACACTAGATACGCAGTATTTT.

This chain uses TRBV13 with TRBJ1-2; tentative D call: TRBD1 (6 bases). The germline CDR1 and CDR2 sequences are PRHDT and FYEKMQ (reference sequence). CDR3 length: 16 residues. With 2 bases removed from V and 5 bases from J, the gap between germline ends came to 18 bases. The CDR3 nucleotides are TGTGCCAGCAGCTTAAGTGTTGCAGGCGGACAGTATGGCTACACCTTC. Translating it yields CASSLSVAGGQYGYTF.

This chain joins TRBV7-9 and TRBJ2-2, with D uncertain. CDR3 length: 13 amino acids. Between the trimmed V and J ends, which lost 4 bases and 7 bases, there was a span of 10 bases. Per the germline V gene, CDR1 is SEHNR and CDR2 is FQNEAQ (reference sequence). The CDR3 loop reads CASSSAGVGELFF. The CDR3 nucleotides read TGTGCCAGCAGCTCCGCCGGTGTCGGGGAGCTGTTTTTT.

The chain employs TRBV2 and TRBJ1-6; D is possibly TRBD1 (6 bases). V was shortened by 2 bases and J by 3 bases, with 8 bases between the two germline ends. This CDR3 has 15 residues. The V gene's germline CDR1 is SNHLY and CDR2 FYNNEI. The CDR3 DNA follows: TGTGCCAGCAGTGAAAGGGGGATCTATAATTCACCCCTCCACTTT. This translates into CASSERGIYNSPLHF.

The chain couples TRBV5-8 to TRBJ2-3; 8 positions match TRBD1. V gave up 0 bases and J gave up 4 bases; unmatched junction bases: 13. The CDR3 extends over 18 amino acids. Germline CDR1 and CDR2: SGHTS and YDEGEE. The CDR3 loop reads CASSLEPPTGGLADTQYF. The CDR3 DNA follows: TGTGCCAGCAGCTTGGAACCTCCCACAGGGGGTCTAGCAGATACGCAGTATTTT.

This clone was seen only once. The rearrangement joins TRBV4-1 to TRBJ2-5; D gene ambiguous. This CDR3 spans 13 amino acids. The V end was cut by 2 bases, the J end by 0 bases, with 4 bases between. Germline lookup yields CDR1 MGHRA and CDR2 YSYEKL. The CDR3 spells CASSQRDQETQYF. Written as DNA, the CDR3 is TGCGCCAGCAGCCAACGGGACCAAGAGACCCAGTACTTC.